The following is a T cell receptor (beta chain) sequence with its context. Its target antigen remains unknown. Per-nucleotide qualities are absent, and no much larger clonotype sits a single base away. This sample is part of a study of blood T cell repertoires in COVID-19 (dated by TCRdb to about 2020). As for the study more broadly: Samples covering the acute and convalescent phases of COVID-19 were provided by collaborators in the United States, Italy and Spain. The prospective study material was composed of cDNA or gDNA derived from T cells, B-cell-depleted T cells, or PBMCs. Subjects who had been exposed to COVID-19, were actively infected with it, or had recovered from it provided the deeply sampled blood TCRbeta repertoires that made up the dataset. Where available, HLA class I and class II types were taken from metadata supplied by the sample provider and were not determined by assay-based typing. Samples were obtained from the ongoing ImmuneRACE study (first 160 participants) and from 950 to 1,500 subjects provided by 6 global collaborators. Sample metadata almost always included a de-identified subject ID, COVID-19 status, age in years and sex. The repertoires were released in a freely available public database meant as a resource for research on the immune response to SARS-CoV-2.

Measured from the cysteine to the phenylalanine, the CDR3 is 15 residues long. Only the CDR3 part of the read is kept: 45 bases, read in frame from the first base. The germline V gene encodes CDR1 SEHNR and CDR2 FQNEAQ (reference sequence). V trim: 4 bases; J trim: 3 bases; unmatched bases: 5. In the prospective study, participants were about 18 to 100 years old, resided in around 25 geographic areas of the United States, and were enrolled through a virtual design. To assign participants to cohorts, the prospective study relied on clinical history that participants themselves reported in a screening survey and a study questionnaire. In the prospective study, whole blood, serum and a nasopharyngeal or oropharyngeal swab were collected from each participant by mobile phlebotomists. Additional blood draws and questionnaires over an approximately 2-month period could optionally be provided by prospective study participants. Blood samples from the prospective study were shipped frozen or at room temperature prior to DNA extraction.

TCRbeta CDR3 regions were amplified from genomic DNA by means of the immunoSEQ Assay, a bias-controlled multiplex PCR. The study's own analysis went as follows. The number of nucleated cells in each sample was estimated by amplification of reference gene primers within the assay. To quantify the absolute abundance of each unique TCRbeta CDR3 rearrangement, sequence reads were collapsed and filtered. For each sample, productive Simpson clonality was calculated by taking the square root of Simpson's diversity index across productive rearrangements. What TCRdb holds here is the immuneACCESS table cut down to in-frame rearrangements. Part of the clones is not present; checked against another copy, under half of the missing clones reflect an unresolved V gene, and the others are unexplained. That table gives V, J and clone size, and the DNA gave D and trimming. This sample comprises 120,000 to 150,000 clones, around nine tenths of them detected only once. The ten largest make up 1.2% of the sample.

Summary of the overall study and its limitations: The quantity of clinical and demographic metadata differed by source and by participant and was supplied without curation.

Sequencing input: PBMCs or T cells enriched from blood (not recorded which). Recombination linked TRBV7-9 to TRBJ2-1; TRBD1 fits 8 bases in the junction. The TCR sequence derives from a woman under 40 with acute COVID-19. The DNA reads as follows: TGTGCCAGCAGCTCATACAGGGGGGACTACAATGAGCAGTTCTTC. This sequence encodes CASSSYRGDYNEQFF.